The rows below give T cell receptor beta chains drawn from one sample of a study of cytomegalovirus exposure and HLA in healthy donors. Method: immunoSEQ multiplex PCR; TCRdb's copy keeps in-frame clones and lacks some. This table holds around 130,000 clones, approximately 84% found once. Sample: PBMCs. These receptors were collected from a boy aged 2-15 years in good health and CMV-seronegative. Each CDR3 is given with its conserved first and last residue. D genes are given only for firm matches.

TRBJ2-4 NA TRBV18 CASSPQSGRTKNIQYF
TRBJ2-1 TRBD2 TRBV4-1 CASSQDTARGGYNEQFF
TRBJ2-1 NA TRBV9 CASSVEGQYNEQFF
TRBJ2-1 NA TRBV5-1 CASSLADQGGGEQFF
TRBJ2-1 NA TRBV7-3 CASSIPGLHNEQFF
TRBJ2-3 TRBD1 TRBV18 CASSPYRQGSTDTQYF
TRBJ1-3 NA TRBV2 CASSPQGNTIYF
TRBJ2-1 NA TRBV4-1 CASSQGRAGWNEQFF
TRBJ2-7 NA TRBV11-3 CASSLAGKDPEQYF
TRBJ1-4 TRBD1 TRBV29-1 CSVDPGQGNEKLFF
TRBJ2-6 TRBD2 TRBV6-1 CASSASGDGANVLTF
TRBJ2-3 NA TRBV7-3 CASSPSGGASDTQYF
TRBJ2-7 TRBD2 TRBV7-2 CASSLASGGTQYF
TRBJ1-6 TRBD1 TRBV11-2 CASRHRDSYNSPLHF
TRBJ1-1 NA TRBV9 CASSVGTAGTEAFF
TRBJ2-7 NA TRBV7-2 CASSGGSLGYEQYF
TRBJ1-5 TRBD1 TRBV27 CASSATGDGLIRPQHF
TRBJ2-5 TRBD2 TRBV27 CASSSYWREGPVDQYF
TRBJ2-7 TRBD1 TRBV5-1 CASSPGTGEREQYF
TRBJ2-6 NA TRBV4-1 CASSQVIRRRDSVSGANVLTF
TRBJ2-1 TRBD2 TRBV19 CASSTDLAGLYNEQFF
TRBJ2-4 NA TRBV19 CASSTTGTAKNIQYF
TRBJ2-1 NA TRBV9 CASSADSYNEQFF
TRBJ1-2 NA TRBV5-1 CASSLTVGYGYTF
TRBJ2-4 NA TRBV6-1 CASSEAVEVLAKNIQYF
TRBJ1-2 NA TRBV11-2 CASSFLKNSYGYTF
TRBJ1-2 NA TRBV18 CASSPRQPNYGYTF
TRBJ2-2 TRBD1 TRBV14 CASSQEEGDRAAGELFF
TRBJ2-2 TRBD1 TRBV9 CASSVAGTARATGELFF
TRBJ2-2 TRBD2 TRBV7-9 CSSSSPAGSGIVGELFF
TRBJ2-3 TRBD1 TRBV4-3 CASSHEARQGVTDTQYF
TRBJ2-3 TRBD2 TRBV6-4 CASSYIAGHTDTQYF
TRBJ1-1 NA TRBV6-1 CASSEVRQLNTEAFF
TRBJ1-2 NA TRBV5-1 CASSLGSGFNYGYTF
TRBJ1-4 NA TRBV4-1 CASSQERPDWDEKLFF
TRBJ1-5 TRBD1 TRBV6-5 CASSTRTGVQPQHF
TRBJ1-2 NA TRBV9 CASSPHQTPIPNYGYTF
TRBJ1-1 NA TRBV2 CASKGEWNTEAFF